This is a list of T cell receptor beta chains from one sample in a study of cytomegalovirus exposure and HLA in healthy donors. Clones were sequenced by immunoSEQ multiplex PCR, and TCRdb holds only the in-frame ones, with some missing. The sample shows 120,000 or so clones, about three quarters of them seen only once. Material for sequencing was PBMCs. The receptors derive from a woman in her twenties or thirties in good health and CMV-seronegative. CDR3s include the opening cysteine and the closing phenylalanine or tryptophan. Fields, in order: D gene, V gene, J gene, clone size, CDR3 length, CDR3 DNA, CDR3 protein. The D gene is left open where the match is weak. Only some rows state a clone size, as once, few, many or a class for expanded clones.

D: TRBD2
V: TRBV30
J: TRBJ2-5
size: -
length: 13
DNA: TGTGCCTGGAGCATGACTAGCTGGGAGACCCAGTACTTC
CDR3: CAWSMTSWETQYF

D: TRBD1
V: TRBV10-3
J: TRBJ1-1
size: -
length: 19
DNA: TGTGCCATCAGTGTGGGGGAGTGGCAGGGGGCCCAATCGAACACTGAAGCTTTCTTT
CDR3: CAISVGEWQGAQSNTEAFF

D: TRBD1
V: TRBV28
J: TRBJ1-1
size: -
length: 15
DNA: TGTGCCAGCGTTCCGGGGACAGACGTTCGCCCTGAAGCTTTCTTT
CDR3: CASVPGTDVRPEAFF

D: TRBD1
V: TRBV15
J: TRBJ1-3
size: once
length: 15
DNA: TGTGCCACCAGCCAGACAGGGGGCACTGGAAACACCATATATTTT
CDR3: CATSQTGGTGNTIYF

D: TRBD1
V: TRBV5-4
J: TRBJ2-7
size: -
length: 16
DNA: TGTGCCAGCAGCCCGGGGGACAGGGGCTACGAAGGCGAGCAGTACTTC
CDR3: CASSPGDRGYEGEQYF

D: TRBD1
V: TRBV2
J: TRBJ1-6
size: -
length: 17
DNA: TGTGCCAGCAGGGGACAGGGGGACCTCCTGAAACGTTCACCCCTCCACTTT
CDR3: CASRGQGDLLKRSPLHF

D: TRBD1
V: TRBV29-1
J: TRBJ1-4
size: -
length: 13
DNA: TGCAGCGTCCGACAGGGTGGCACTGAAAAACTGTTTTTT
CDR3: CSVRQGGTEKLFF

D: TRBD2
V: TRBV2
J: TRBJ2-1
size: -
length: 14
DNA: TGTGCCAGCACAGAGCGGGACCCGTACAATGAGCAGTTCTTC
CDR3: CASTERDPYNEQFF

D: TRBD1
V: TRBV6-5
J: TRBJ2-1
size: -
length: 15
DNA: TGTGCCAGCAGTCCCGGGACAGGGGGTTGGAATGAGCAGTTCTTC
CDR3: CASSPGTGGWNEQFF

D: -
V: TRBV5-1
J: TRBJ2-1
size: -
length: 13
DNA: TGCGCCAGCAGTCTACAGGGCTACAATGAGCAGTTCTTC
CDR3: CASSLQGYNEQFF

D: -
V: TRBV7-7
J: TRBJ2-5
size: -
length: 14
DNA: TGTGCCAGCAGCATTAGTTTAATTGGAGAGACCCAGTACTTC
CDR3: CASSISLIGETQYF

D: TRBD1
V: TRBV2
J: TRBJ2-3
size: few
length: 13
DNA: TGTGCCAGCAGTGGGAACAGGGGGCGTCCGCAGTATTTT
CDR3: CASSGNRGRPQYF

D: TRBD1
V: TRBV30
J: TRBJ1-6
size: -
length: 15
DNA: TGTGCCTGGAGGCAACAGGGGTCCTATAATTCACCCCTCCACTTT
CDR3: CAWRQQGSYNSPLHF

D: TRBD1
V: TRBV5-1
J: TRBJ1-6
size: -
length: 15
DNA: TGCGCCAGCAGTAAGACAGGGGACCGCGATTCACCCCTCCACTTT
CDR3: CASSKTGDRDSPLHF

D: TRBD1
V: TRBV25-1
J: TRBJ1-1
size: -
length: 16
DNA: TGTGCCAGCAGTCAACCCGGGGACAGCTTCAACACTGAAGCTTTCTTT
CDR3: CASSQPGDSFNTEAFF

D: -
V: TRBV4-2
J: TRBJ2-7
size: -
length: 13
DNA: TGTGCCAGCAGCCAAGTGACAGCCTACGAGCAGTACTTC
CDR3: CASSQVTAYEQYF

D: TRBD1
V: TRBV7-9
J: TRBJ2-7
size: once
length: 16
DNA: TGTGCCAGCAGCTTTACAGGGGGCTTTATGATCGACGAGCAGTACTTC
CDR3: CASSFTGGFMIDEQYF

D: TRBD2
V: TRBV6-5
J: TRBJ2-7
size: -
length: 15
DNA: TGTGCCAGCAGGTCACCGAGGGGAGGGGCCTACGAGCAGTACTTC
CDR3: CASRSPRGGAYEQYF

D: -
V: TRBV7-2
J: TRBJ1-1
size: -
length: 15
DNA: TGTGCCAGCAGCCGCCCGACTATGGCGGGCACTGAAGCTTTCTTT
CDR3: CASSRPTMAGTEAFF

D: TRBD2
V: TRBV2
J: TRBJ2-5
size: -
length: 16
DNA: TGTGCCAGCAGGGCCCACCGGGGGGGCAACCAAGAGACCCAGTACTTC
CDR3: CASRAHRGGNQETQYF

D: TRBD2
V: TRBV27
J: TRBJ2-7
size: -
length: 15
DNA: TGTGCCAGCAGTTTAAACTGGGGGGGGTTCTACGAGCAGTACTTC
CDR3: CASSLNWGGFYEQYF

D: -
V: TRBV11-2
J: TRBJ2-2
size: -
length: 14
DNA: TGTGCCAGCAGGCCAACTGAATCCACCGGGGAGCTGTTTTTT
CDR3: CASRPTESTGELFF

D: -
V: TRBV9
J: TRBJ1-6
size: -
length: 16
DNA: TGTGCCAGCAGCGTAACCGGACAGAGGTATAATTCACCCCTCCACTTT
CDR3: CASSVTGQRYNSPLHF

D: TRBD2
V: TRBV6-5
J: TRBJ2-4
size: -
length: 16
DNA: TGTGCCAGCAGTTGGACTAGCGGGAGGGGCCAAAACATTCAGTACTTC
CDR3: CASSWTSGRGQNIQYF

D: -
V: TRBV30
J: TRBJ1-2
size: few
length: 13
DNA: TGTGCCTGGAGTAGGGAGGGAAAATATGGCTACACCTTC
CDR3: CAWSREGKYGYTF

D: -
V: TRBV21-1
J: TRBJ1-2
size: once
length: 17
DNA: TGTGCCAGCAGCAAAATGGGGGAGCGGGTAGTGAACTATGGCTACACCTTC
CDR3: CASSKMGERVVNYGYTF

D: -
V: TRBV6-1
J: TRBJ1-1
size: many
length: 15
DNA: TGTGCCAGCAGTGAGGAGGAGGGCTCGCACACTGAAGCTTTCTTT
CDR3: CASSEEEGSHTEAFF

D: -
V: TRBV30
J: TRBJ1-3
size: -
length: 16
DNA: TGTGCCTGGAGTGCGGTCGGGAGACACCCGGATGGCACCATATATTTT
CDR3: CAWSAVGRHPDGTIYF

D: TRBD2
V: TRBV18
J: TRBJ2-7
size: few
length: 15
DNA: TGTGCCAGCTCACCGCTGGCTAGCGGCACCTACGAGCAGTACTTC
CDR3: CASSPLASGTYEQYF

D: -
V: TRBV5-1
J: TRBJ1-1
size: few
length: 15
DNA: TGCGCCAGCAGCGGGACGGGTGGGGGGGGCGCTGAAGCTTTCTTT
CDR3: CASSGTGGGGAEAFF

D: TRBD1
V: TRBV2
J: TRBJ1-5
size: -
length: 12
DNA: TGTGCCAGCACACAGGGGATGCAGCCCCAGCATTTT
CDR3: CASTQGMQPQHF

D: -
V: TRBV27
J: TRBJ2-7
size: -
length: 14
DNA: TGTGCCAGCAGTTTATCTAGCGGCGGCTACGAGCAGTACTTC
CDR3: CASSLSSGGYEQYF

D: TRBD1
V: TRBV6-5
J: TRBJ1-1
size: -
length: 13
DNA: TGTGCCAGCAGTCCTGACAGGGGCACTGAAGCTTTCTTT
CDR3: CASSPDRGTEAFF

D: -
V: TRBV10-3
J: TRBJ1-1
size: -
length: 13
DNA: TGTGCCTTCCGGCGGGGCCCATACACTGAAGCTTTCTTT
CDR3: CAFRRGPYTEAFF

D: -
V: TRBV15
J: TRBJ1-4
size: -
length: 15
DNA: TGTGCCACCAGTAGAGAGGGGGGGATGGGTGAAAAACTGTTTTTT
CDR3: CATSREGGMGEKLFF

D: -
V: TRBV5-1
J: TRBJ1-6
size: -
length: 15
DNA: TGCGCCAGCAGCTTGGAGCAGGGAGGAAATTCACCCCTCCACTTT
CDR3: CASSLEQGGNSPLHF

D: TRBD2
V: TRBV29-1
J: TRBJ2-1
size: -
length: 15
DNA: TGCAGCGTCCCCATGACTAGCGTGATACTAAATGAGCAGTTCTTC
CDR3: CSVPMTSVILNEQFF

D: TRBD1
V: TRBV28
J: TRBJ1-1
size: -
length: 15
DNA: TGTGCCAGCAGTACGATGGGACAGGGGTTCACTGAAGCTTTCTTT
CDR3: CASSTMGQGFTEAFF

D: -
V: TRBV20-1
J: TRBJ2-7
size: -
length: 11
DNA: TGCAGTCCCTGGTCCAAGCCCGAGCAGTACTTC
CDR3: CSPWSKPEQYF

D: TRBD2
V: TRBV30
J: TRBJ2-3
size: -
length: 14
DNA: TGTGCCTGGGAACTAGCGGGGGGCGACTATACGCAGTATTTT
CDR3: CAWELAGGDYTQYF

D: -
V: TRBV7-9
J: TRBJ2-7
size: -
length: 12
DNA: TGTGCCAGCAGCCTTAGCCTCTACGAGCAGTACTTC
CDR3: CASSLSLYEQYF

D: -
V: TRBV15
J: TRBJ2-7
size: -
length: 11
DNA: TGTGCCACCAGGAGGGACACCGAGCAGTACTTC
CDR3: CATRRDTEQYF

D: -
V: TRBV7-3
J: TRBJ2-3
size: -
length: 14
DNA: TGTGCCAGCAGCTTAACGTTAACGGCAGATACGCAGTATTTT
CDR3: CASSLTLTADTQYF

D: -
V: TRBV11-3
J: TRBJ2-3
size: -
length: 15
DNA: TGTGCCAGCAGAGCGACAGGGACTAGCACAGATACGCAGTATTTT
CDR3: CASRATGTSTDTQYF

D: TRBD2
V: TRBV5-1
J: TRBJ2-2
size: -
length: 15
DNA: TGCGCCAGCAGCTGGAAGGCGGGAGGGACCGGGGAGCTGTTTTTT
CDR3: CASSWKAGGTGELFF

D: TRBD1
V: TRBV28
J: TRBJ1-2
size: -
length: 15
DNA: TGTGCCAGCAGTCCCGGGGTCAGGGGGAACTATGGCTACACCTTC
CDR3: CASSPGVRGNYGYTF

D: TRBD1
V: TRBV4-1
J: TRBJ1-2
size: -
length: 16
DNA: TGCGCCAGCAGCCAAGAGCCCTTCGCAGGGGGTCTTGGCTACACCTTC
CDR3: CASSQEPFAGGLGYTF

D: TRBD1
V: TRBV5-1
J: TRBJ2-4
size: -
length: 15
DNA: TGCGCCAGCAGCCTGCGGACAGGGGGCAATGTCATTCAGTACTTC
CDR3: CASSLRTGGNVIQYF

D: TRBD1
V: TRBV7-9
J: TRBJ2-7
size: -
length: 14
DNA: TGTGCCAGCAGACCGACAGGGGGGGCGTACGAGCAGTACTTC
CDR3: CASRPTGGAYEQYF

D: -
V: TRBV6-5
J: TRBJ1-2
size: -
length: 15
DNA: TGTGCCAGCAGTTATTCAAGCGCACTAAACTATGGCTACACCTTC
CDR3: CASSYSSALNYGYTF

D: -
V: TRBV10-3
J: TRBJ2-5
size: -
length: 16
DNA: TGTGCCATCAGTGAGCCTTGGGCGGGTACCCAAGAGACCCAGTACTTC
CDR3: CAISEPWAGTQETQYF

D: TRBD1
V: TRBV4-1
J: TRBJ1-2
size: -
length: 15
DNA: TGCGCCAGCAGCCACCTGACAGGGGGCTTAGATGGCTACACCTTC
CDR3: CASSHLTGGLDGYTF

D: TRBD2
V: TRBV10-2
J: TRBJ2-7
size: -
length: 16
DNA: TGCGCCAGCAGTGTGACCGCGGGAGGCGCCTCCTACGAGCAGTACTTC
CDR3: CASSVTAGGASYEQYF

D: -
V: TRBV11-2
J: TRBJ1-1
size: -
length: 15
DNA: TGTGCCAGCAGCTTAGGTCCAAGGGGGAACACTGAAGCTTTCTTT
CDR3: CASSLGPRGNTEAFF

D: -
V: TRBV30
J: TRBJ2-3
size: -
length: 15
DNA: TGTGCCTGGACGGGAGCGACCAGGTACACAGATACGCAGTATTTT
CDR3: CAWTGATRYTDTQYF

D: TRBD2
V: TRBV13
J: TRBJ2-7
size: -
length: 13
DNA: TGTGCCAGCCGGGGGGAAAGCTCCTACGAGCAGTACTTC
CDR3: CASRGESSYEQYF

D: TRBD1
V: TRBV18
J: TRBJ1-5
size: -
length: 14
DNA: TGTACCAGCTCACTATCACAGGGGGCTCAGCCCCAGCATTTT
CDR3: CTSSLSQGAQPQHF

D: TRBD2
V: TRBV28
J: TRBJ2-7
size: -
length: 21
DNA: TGTGCCAGCAGTTTTCGCCATCCGACTAGCGGACAAAAAAGGGGCTCCTACGAGCAGTACTTC
CDR3: CASSFRHPTSGQKRGSYEQYF

D: TRBD2
V: TRBV28
J: TRBJ2-1
size: -
length: 16
DNA: TGTGCCAGCAGTGGTTCTAGCGGGGGGGCGAGGAATGAGCAGTTCTTC
CDR3: CASSGSSGGARNEQFF

D: -
V: TRBV7-2
J: TRBJ2-1
size: -
length: 16
DNA: TGTGCCAGCAGCTTAGTATCGGACAGTCCCTACAATGAGCAGTTCTTC
CDR3: CASSLVSDSPYNEQFF